The rows below give T cell receptor beta chains drawn from one sample of a study of OX40 agonist ivuxolimab in advanced cancers. Profiling relied on immunoSEQ multiplex PCR, and the TCRdb table lists in-frame clones only, not all of them. The data show approximately 48,000 clones, approximately 90% seen once. The specimen was CD4+ or CD8+ T cells sorted from blood, collected in a trial of the OX40 agonist ivuxolimab. The origin of the receptors is an adult with an advanced solid tumor such as melanoma, head and neck, liver or kidney cancer. The CDR3 runs from the conserved cysteine through the conserved F or W. Each record gives: J gene, CDR3 length, clone size, V gene, D gene, CDR3 DNA, CDR3 protein. The D gene is left open where the match is weak. Rows give clone size only sometimes, using once, few, many, or a class for an expanded clone.

j_gene: TRBJ1-2; len: 17; abundance: NA; v_gene: TRBV28; d_gene: NA; CDR3nt: TGTGCCAGCAGTTTGGGCATAGGGCAGGGGCTATACTATGGCTACACCTTC; CDR3aa: CASSLGIGQGLYYGYTF
j_gene: TRBJ2-3; len: 16; abundance: NA; v_gene: TRBV9; d_gene: NA; CDR3nt: TGTGCCAGCAGCGTAGGAGTCGGCGGGGTCACAGATACGCAGTATTTT; CDR3aa: CASSVGVGGVTDTQYF
j_gene: TRBJ1-6; len: 17; abundance: NA; v_gene: TRBV5-5; d_gene: TRBD1; CDR3nt: TGTGCCAGCAGCTTGGAGGGACAGGCTAGCAGGAATTCACCCCTCCACTTT; CDR3aa: CASSLEGQASRNSPLHF
j_gene: TRBJ2-1; len: 13; abundance: NA; v_gene: TRBV2; d_gene: NA; CDR3nt: TGTGCCAGCTGGGGGGCCTCCTACAATGAGCAGTTCTTC; CDR3aa: CASWGASYNEQFF
j_gene: TRBJ1-2; len: 16; abundance: NA; v_gene: TRBV7-9; d_gene: TRBD1; CDR3nt: TGTGCCAGCAGCTTAATTAGCAGGGGGAGTAGGTATGGCTACACCTTC; CDR3aa: CASSLISRGSRYGYTF
j_gene: TRBJ1-2; len: 12; abundance: NA; v_gene: TRBV18; d_gene: NA; CDR3nt: TGTGCCAGCTCCCCGCGGCAGGATGGCTACACCTTC; CDR3aa: CASSPRQDGYTF
j_gene: TRBJ2-1; len: 12; abundance: few; v_gene: TRBV19; d_gene: NA; CDR3nt: TGTGCCAGTAGTAGGGGCCCGAGCGAGCAGTTCTTC; CDR3aa: CASSRGPSEQFF
j_gene: TRBJ2-1; len: 15; abundance: NA; v_gene: TRBV4-3; d_gene: NA; CDR3nt: TGCGCCAGCAGCCAGGCTTCAGGGGACTACAATGAGCAGTTCTTC; CDR3aa: CASSQASGDYNEQFF
j_gene: TRBJ2-1; len: 13; abundance: NA; v_gene: TRBV6-5; d_gene: NA; CDR3nt: TGTGCCAGCAGTTACGCTTCCCTCGGGGAGCAGTTCTTC; CDR3aa: CASSYASLGEQFF
j_gene: TRBJ1-2; len: 19; abundance: NA; v_gene: TRBV4-1; d_gene: NA; CDR3nt: TGCGCCAGCAGCCAACTTATCGGGACATCCACCGATACTAACTATGGCTACACCTTC; CDR3aa: CASSQLIGTSTDTNYGYTF
j_gene: TRBJ2-1; len: 14; abundance: once; v_gene: TRBV6-1; d_gene: NA; CDR3nt: TGTGCCAGCGGATGGTTATACCTATACAATGAGCAGTTCTTC; CDR3aa: CASGWLYLYNEQFF
j_gene: TRBJ1-2; len: 13; abundance: NA; v_gene: TRBV5-5; d_gene: TRBD1; CDR3nt: TGTGCCAGCAGCTTCACCGGGACAGATGGCTACACCTTC; CDR3aa: CASSFTGTDGYTF
j_gene: TRBJ2-7; len: 12; abundance: NA; v_gene: TRBV28; d_gene: NA; CDR3nt: TGTGCCAGCAGTTTTACGTACTACGAGCAGTACTTC; CDR3aa: CASSFTYYEQYF
j_gene: TRBJ2-1; len: 15; abundance: NA; v_gene: TRBV6-5; d_gene: NA; CDR3nt: TGTGCCAGCAGGGCCGATTTGTATCGGGGCAATGAGCAGTTCTTC; CDR3aa: CASRADLYRGNEQFF
j_gene: TRBJ2-7; len: 15; abundance: NA; v_gene: TRBV7-6; d_gene: NA; CDR3nt: TGTGCCAGCAGCTCGGGAGGGACAGGGATCTACGAGCAGTACTTC; CDR3aa: CASSSGGTGIYEQYF
j_gene: TRBJ2-2; len: 12; abundance: NA; v_gene: TRBV19; d_gene: NA; CDR3nt: TGTGCCAGCACGTCGAACACCGGGGAGCTGTTTTTT; CDR3aa: CASTSNTGELFF
j_gene: TRBJ1-2; len: 15; abundance: NA; v_gene: TRBV6-5; d_gene: TRBD1; CDR3nt: TGTGCCAGCAGTTACAAGGGACAGGGCTACTATGGCTACACCTTC; CDR3aa: CASSYKGQGYYGYTF
j_gene: TRBJ1-1; len: 13; abundance: NA; v_gene: TRBV29-1; d_gene: NA; CDR3nt: TGCAGCGTGGACACGTCTCAGGGAACTGAAGCTTTCTTT; CDR3aa: CSVDTSQGTEAFF
j_gene: TRBJ1-5; len: 16; abundance: few; v_gene: TRBV4-2; d_gene: NA; CDR3nt: TGTGCCAGCAGCCAGGAACACGACGGTAGCAATCAGCCCCAGCATTTT; CDR3aa: CASSQEHDGSNQPQHF